This T cell receptor (beta chain) emerged from a study of cytomegalovirus exposure and HLA in healthy donors. The PCR was carried out with 60 Vbeta primers and 13 Jbeta primers. Assay used: immunoSEQ multiplex PCR; TCRdb lists only in-frame clones, some missing. Of around 100,000 clones listed, about 79% are singletons. Of note for this clone: The antigen is undetermined.

The CDR3 length is 16 residues. Trimming cost V 3 bases and J 0 bases; bases outside gene matches: 2. The germline gives CDR1 MNHEY, CDR2 SMNVEV (reference sequence). Findings of the study overall: Reported findings show TCR beta sequences accurately forecast HLA-A and HLA-B alleles in most subjects.

This receptor was identified in a female donor in good health and CMV-seropositive. The rearrangement joins TRBV27 to TRBJ2-2; 9 bases align to TRBD2. Sequences were obtained from PBMCs. The CDR3 DNA reads TGTGCCAGCAGTTTTAGACTAGCGGCGAACACCGGGGAGCTGTTTTTT. Its translation: CASSFRLAANTGELFF.